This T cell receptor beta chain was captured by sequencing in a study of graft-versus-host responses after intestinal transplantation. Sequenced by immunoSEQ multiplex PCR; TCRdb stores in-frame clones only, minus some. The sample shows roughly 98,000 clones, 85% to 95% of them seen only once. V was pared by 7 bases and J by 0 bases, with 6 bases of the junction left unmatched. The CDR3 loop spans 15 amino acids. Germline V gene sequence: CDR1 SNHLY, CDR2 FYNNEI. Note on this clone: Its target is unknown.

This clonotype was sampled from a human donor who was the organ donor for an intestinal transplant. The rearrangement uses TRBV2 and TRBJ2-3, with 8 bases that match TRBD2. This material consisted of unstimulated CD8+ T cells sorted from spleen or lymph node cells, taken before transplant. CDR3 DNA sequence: TGTGCCAGCACAAAGCGGGGGACTAGCACAGATACGCAGTATTTT. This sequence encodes CASTKRGTSTDTQYF.